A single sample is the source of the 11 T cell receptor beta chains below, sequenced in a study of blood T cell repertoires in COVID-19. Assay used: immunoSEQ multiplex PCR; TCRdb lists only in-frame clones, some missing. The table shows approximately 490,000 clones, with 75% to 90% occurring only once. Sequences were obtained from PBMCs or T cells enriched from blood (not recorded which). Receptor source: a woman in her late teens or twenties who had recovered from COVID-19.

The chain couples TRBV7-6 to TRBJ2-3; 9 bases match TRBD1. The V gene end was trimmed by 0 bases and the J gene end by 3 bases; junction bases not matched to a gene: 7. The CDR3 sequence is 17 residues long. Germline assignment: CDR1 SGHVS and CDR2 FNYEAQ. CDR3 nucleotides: TGTGCCAGCAGCTTAGCCCTGACAGGGGGTTTAACAGATACGCAGTATTTT. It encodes CASSLALTGGLTDTQYF.

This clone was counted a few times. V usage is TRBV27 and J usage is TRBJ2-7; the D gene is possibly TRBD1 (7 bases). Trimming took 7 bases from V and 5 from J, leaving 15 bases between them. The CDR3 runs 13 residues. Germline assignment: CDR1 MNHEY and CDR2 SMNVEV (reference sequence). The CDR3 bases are TGTGCCAGCAAGGCAGGGGGGTCCCACGAGCAGTACTTC. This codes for CASKAGGSHEQYF.

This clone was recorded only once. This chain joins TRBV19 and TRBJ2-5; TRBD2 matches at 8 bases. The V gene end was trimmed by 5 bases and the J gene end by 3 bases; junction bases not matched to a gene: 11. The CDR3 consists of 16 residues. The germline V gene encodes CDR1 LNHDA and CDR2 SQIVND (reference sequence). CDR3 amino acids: CASSSHLLAGEETQYF. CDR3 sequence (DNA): TGTGCCAGTAGTTCACACCTCCTAGCGGGCGAAGAGACCCAGTACTTC.

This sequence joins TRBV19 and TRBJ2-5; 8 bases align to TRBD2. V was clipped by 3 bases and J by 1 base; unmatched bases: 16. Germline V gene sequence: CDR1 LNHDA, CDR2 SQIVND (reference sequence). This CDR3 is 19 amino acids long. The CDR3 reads CASSMQGAGALTFQETQYF. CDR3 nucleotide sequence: TGTGCCAGTAGTATGCAGGGAGCGGGGGCCCTTACATTCCAAGAGACCCAGTACTTC.

CDR3 in amino acids: CASHPNRGPPREEQFF. CDR3 coding DNA: TGTGCCAGCCACCCCAACCGTGGGCCTCCGCGGGAGGAGCAGTTCTTC. This chain uses TRBV9 with TRBJ2-1; TRBD2 agrees at 7 bases. Germline V lookup: CDR1 SGDLS, CDR2 YYNGEE. The ends lost 7 bases at V and 10 bases at J; junction bases unmatched: 20. The CDR3 has 16 residues.

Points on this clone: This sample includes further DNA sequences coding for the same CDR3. In DNA, the CDR3 is TGCGCCAGCAGCTTGGTAGGGAGAGAGACCCAGTACTTC. The encoded protein is CASSLVGRETQYF. This chain joins TRBV5-1 and TRBJ2-5; maybe TRBD2 (5 bases). In germline, CDR1 is SGHRS, CDR2 YFSETQ. The germline V and J ends were trimmed by 0 bases and 4 bases, with 7 bases remaining between them. There are 13 residues in the CDR3.

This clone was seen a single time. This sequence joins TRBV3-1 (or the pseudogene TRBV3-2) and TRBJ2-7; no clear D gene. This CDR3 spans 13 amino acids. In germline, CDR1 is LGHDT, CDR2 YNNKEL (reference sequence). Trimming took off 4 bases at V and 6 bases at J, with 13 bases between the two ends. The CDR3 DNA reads TGTGCCAGCAGCCTCGACCTACGCGGCGAGCAGTACTTC. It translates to CASSLDLRGEQYF.

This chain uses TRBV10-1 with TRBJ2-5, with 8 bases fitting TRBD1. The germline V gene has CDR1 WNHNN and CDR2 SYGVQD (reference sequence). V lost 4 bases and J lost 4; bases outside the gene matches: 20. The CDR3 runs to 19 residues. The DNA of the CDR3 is TGCGCCAGCAGTGGTCAAGGGACAGGAAAAAACGTGGGGGGAGAGACCCAGTACTTC. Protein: CASSGQGTGKNVGGETQYF.

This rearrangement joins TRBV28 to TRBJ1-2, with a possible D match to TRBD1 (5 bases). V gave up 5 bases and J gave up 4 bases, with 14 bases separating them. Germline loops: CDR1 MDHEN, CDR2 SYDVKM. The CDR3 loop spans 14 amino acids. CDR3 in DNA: TGTGCCAGCAGTCTACGGCAGGGTTTCTATGGCTACACCTTC. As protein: CASSLRQGFYGYTF.

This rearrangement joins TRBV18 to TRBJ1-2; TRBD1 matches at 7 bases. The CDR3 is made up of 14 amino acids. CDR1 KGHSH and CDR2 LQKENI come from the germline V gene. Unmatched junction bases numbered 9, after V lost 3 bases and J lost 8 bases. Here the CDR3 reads CASSPIGRQGGYTF. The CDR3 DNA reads TGTGCCAGCTCACCGATCGGGAGACAGGGCGGCTACACCTTC.

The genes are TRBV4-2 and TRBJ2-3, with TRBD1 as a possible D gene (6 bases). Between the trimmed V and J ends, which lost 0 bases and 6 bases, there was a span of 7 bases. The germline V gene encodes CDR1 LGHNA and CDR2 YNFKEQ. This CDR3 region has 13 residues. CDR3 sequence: CASSQDTGDTQYF. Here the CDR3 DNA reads TGTGCCAGCAGCCAAGATACAGGGGATACGCAGTATTTT.